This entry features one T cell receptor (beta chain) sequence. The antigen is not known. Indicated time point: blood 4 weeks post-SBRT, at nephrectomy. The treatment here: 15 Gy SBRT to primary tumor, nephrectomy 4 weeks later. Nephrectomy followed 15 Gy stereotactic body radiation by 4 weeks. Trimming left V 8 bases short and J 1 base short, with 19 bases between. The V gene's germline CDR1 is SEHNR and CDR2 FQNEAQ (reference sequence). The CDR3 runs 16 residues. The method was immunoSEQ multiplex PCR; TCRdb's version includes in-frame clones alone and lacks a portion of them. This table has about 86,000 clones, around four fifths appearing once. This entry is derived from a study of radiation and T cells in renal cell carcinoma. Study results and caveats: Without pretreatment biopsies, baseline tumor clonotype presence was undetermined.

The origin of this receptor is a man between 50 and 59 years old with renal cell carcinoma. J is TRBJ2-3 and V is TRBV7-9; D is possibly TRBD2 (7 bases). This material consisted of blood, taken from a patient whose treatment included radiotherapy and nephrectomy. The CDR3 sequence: CASAYGGTWGTDTQYF. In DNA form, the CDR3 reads TGTGCCAGCGCCTACGGGGGGACATGGGGCACAGATACGCAGTATTTT.